This T cell receptor beta chain was documented in a study of T cells in Graves' hyperthyroidism and ophthalmopathy. Study-wide findings and caveats: Appearing also in blood were most of the thyroid clonotypes expanded above 0.001.

RNA transcripts were the template for amplifying TCR beta CDR3 regions. Researchers ran a first-round RT-PCR on the TCR CDR3 using the HTBI primer set. TCRdb recomputed calls from the multiplex PCR reads with MiXCR, one row per CDR3 protein. The sample consists of around 300,000 distinct CDR3 sequences, roughly 20% of them appearing once. This clonotype appeared many times. Its antigen is unidentified. This CDR3 has 13 residues. Germline V gene data show CDR1 as ENHRY and CDR2 as SYGVKD. Deletions cut 4 bases from V and 0 bases from J, with 5 bases between. The TCR comes from a man over 45 with Graves' ophthalmopathy. Sequenced input: blood. The rearrangement joins TRBV10-3 to TRBJ2-3; no definite D call. CDR3: CAISVTSTDTQYF. CDR3 in DNA: TGTGCCATCAGTGTTACTAGCACAGATACGCAGTATTTT.